This entry describes one T cell receptor beta chain. The data were taken from a study of blood T cell repertoires in COVID-19. V lost 6 bases, J lost 3 bases, and 21 bases lay in between. The CDR3 consists of 17 residues. Germline assignment: CDR1 SNHLY and CDR2 FYNNEI. TCRdb keeps only in-frame clones here, not all; method: immunoSEQ multiplex PCR. The table shows 80,000 or so clones, with roughly 80% occurring only once. Sequencing was carried out using peripheral blood. The rearrangement links TRBV2 to TRBJ1-3; the D gene is possibly TRBD1 (5 bases). The receptor's source is a woman aged 55-70 years with acute or convalescent COVID-19. The CDR3 DNA is TGTGCCAGCAGCTCCATAGTTGGGAGGGGTTTTGGAAACACCATATATTTT. This encodes CASSSIVGRGFGNTIYF.